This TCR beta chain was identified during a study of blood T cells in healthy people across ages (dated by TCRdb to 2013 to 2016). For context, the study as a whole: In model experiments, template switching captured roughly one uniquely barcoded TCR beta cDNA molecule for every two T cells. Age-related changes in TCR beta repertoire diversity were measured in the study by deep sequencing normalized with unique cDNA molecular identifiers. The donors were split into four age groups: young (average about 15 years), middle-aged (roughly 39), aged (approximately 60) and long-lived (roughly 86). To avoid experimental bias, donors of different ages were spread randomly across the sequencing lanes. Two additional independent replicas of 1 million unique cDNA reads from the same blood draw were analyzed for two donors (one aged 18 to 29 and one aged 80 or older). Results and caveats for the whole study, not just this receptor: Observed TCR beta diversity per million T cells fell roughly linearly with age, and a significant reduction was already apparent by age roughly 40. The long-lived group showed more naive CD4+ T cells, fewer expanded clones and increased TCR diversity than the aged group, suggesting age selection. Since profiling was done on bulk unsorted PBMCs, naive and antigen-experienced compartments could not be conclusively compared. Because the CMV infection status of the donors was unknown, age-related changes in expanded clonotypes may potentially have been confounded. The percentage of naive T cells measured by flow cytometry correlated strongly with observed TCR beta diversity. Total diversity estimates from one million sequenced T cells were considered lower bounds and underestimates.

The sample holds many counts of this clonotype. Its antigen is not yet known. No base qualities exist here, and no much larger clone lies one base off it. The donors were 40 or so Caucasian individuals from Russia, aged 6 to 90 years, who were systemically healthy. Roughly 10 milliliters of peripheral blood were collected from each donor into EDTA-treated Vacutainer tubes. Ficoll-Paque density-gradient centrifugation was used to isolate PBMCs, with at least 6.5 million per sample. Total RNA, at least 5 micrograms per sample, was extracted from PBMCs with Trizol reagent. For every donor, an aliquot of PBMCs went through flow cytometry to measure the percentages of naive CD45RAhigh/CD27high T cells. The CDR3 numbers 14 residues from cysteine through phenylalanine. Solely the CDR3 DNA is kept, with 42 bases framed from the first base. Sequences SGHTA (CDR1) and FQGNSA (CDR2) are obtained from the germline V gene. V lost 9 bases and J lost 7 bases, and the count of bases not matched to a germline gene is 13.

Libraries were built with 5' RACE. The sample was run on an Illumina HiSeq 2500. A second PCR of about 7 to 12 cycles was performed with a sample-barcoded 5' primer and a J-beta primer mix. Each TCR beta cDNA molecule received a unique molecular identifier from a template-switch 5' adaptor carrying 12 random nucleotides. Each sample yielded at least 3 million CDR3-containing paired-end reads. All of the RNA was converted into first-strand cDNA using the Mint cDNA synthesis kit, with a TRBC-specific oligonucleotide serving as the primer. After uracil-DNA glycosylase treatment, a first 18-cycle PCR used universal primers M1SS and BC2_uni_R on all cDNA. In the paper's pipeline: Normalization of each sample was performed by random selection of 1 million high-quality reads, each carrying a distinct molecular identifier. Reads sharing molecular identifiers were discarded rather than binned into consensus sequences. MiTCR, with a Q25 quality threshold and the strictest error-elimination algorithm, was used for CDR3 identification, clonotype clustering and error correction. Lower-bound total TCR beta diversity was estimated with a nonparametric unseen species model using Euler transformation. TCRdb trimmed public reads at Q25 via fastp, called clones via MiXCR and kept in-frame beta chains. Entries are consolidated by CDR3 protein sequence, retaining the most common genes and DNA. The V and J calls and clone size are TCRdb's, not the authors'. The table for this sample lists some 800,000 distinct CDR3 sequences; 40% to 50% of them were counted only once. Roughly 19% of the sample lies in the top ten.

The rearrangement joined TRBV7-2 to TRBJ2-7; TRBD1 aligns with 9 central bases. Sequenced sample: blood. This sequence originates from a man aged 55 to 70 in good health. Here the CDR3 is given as CARPPGQGKGEQYF. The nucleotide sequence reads TGTGCCAGACCTCCTGGACAGGGGAAGGGAGAGCAGTACTTC.